What follows is one TCR beta chain and its context. Its antigen remains undetermined. Per-nucleotide qualities are absent, and no much larger clonotype sits a single base away. Explained via the paper, the time point label denotes: baseline before first vaccination. The vaccinee samples were drawn from two UK trials, COV001 and COV002, one of which was a single-blind randomized controlled phase 2/3 trial testing AZD1222 (ChAdOx1 nCoV-19) in healthy adults. For TCRbeta chain sequencing, PBMC samples were collected from trial participants at day 0 and at day 28 after the second dose. The data are from a study of T cell responses to AZD1222 COVID-19 vaccine (dated by TCRdb to 2020 to 2022). Background on the whole study: AZD1222 recipients whose second dose came at about 4 weeks and those whose second dose came at about 12 weeks were combined into one group, since spike-specific TCR depth and breadth did not differ between the two schedules. TCR sequencing covered more than 230 trial participants: about 210 given two doses of AZD1222 and about 26 given two doses of MenACWY control vaccine. Trial participants were enrolled into age subgroups of 18-55, 56-69 and 70-plus years, which contained 148, 28 and 57 TCR-sequenced participants, respectively.

The CDR3 has 13 amino acids, counting the end cysteine and phenylalanine. Of the read, only the CDR3 DNA is kept; its 39 bases are in frame from base 1. The germline V gene supplies CDR1 MGHRA and CDR2 YSYEKL. V gives up 4 bases and J gives up 8 bases, and the segment between their germline ends measures 12 bases. The CDR3 regions of human TCRbeta chains were subjected to immunosequencing. In the source study's methods: TCRs in the repertoires were matched against a reference library of SARS-CoV-2-specific TCRs that had been generated with the MIRA antigen-specificity platform. Breadth was defined as the fraction of unique TCRs that were SARS-CoV-2-associated, and depth was defined as the fraction of total T cells that were SARS-CoV-2-associated. Each spike-specific TCR was assigned to its reactive spike region and to a CD4 or CD8 class using the MIRA data. Log10-transformed breadth and depth values were compared by one-way ANOVA with Sidak's multiple comparisons tests. As stored in TCRdb, this immuneACCESS dataset retains in-frame rearrangements with V and J assigned. A fraction of the clones does not appear; measured against another copy, unresolved V genes explain less than half of the discrepancy, and the remainder lacks a known reason. V and J calls and clone size are given by that table; D and trimming were obtained from the DNA. Across this sample there are fewer than 110,000 clones, with 91% seen only once. Of the sample, under 50% falls within the top ten clones.

On the study overall, not on this receptor specifically: Reportedly, close to half of the unique spike-specific TCRs recognized epitopes lying outside the regions that are mutated in the B.1.351 and B.1.1.7 variants. Because no day 14 peak-response samples were available, repertoires were characterized only after the peak T cell response. Only a handful of AZD1222 recipients were SARS-CoV-2 seropositive at baseline, limiting conclusions about previously exposed vaccinees. Spike-specific TCR breadth and depth rose significantly after two AZD1222 doses compared with day 0 and with MenACWY recipients. The vaccine-associated CD4 TCRs covered the entire spike protein, and the dominant responses fell in regions 160-218 and 743-854. The 56-69-year group was small, and its depth increase did not reach significance, likely because of low power. Participants were mostly white British, with more females than males. The authors suggested clonal diversity may have been underestimated.

The TCR originated in an adult in good health. This specimen consisted of peripheral blood, obtained on day 0 of AZD1222 vaccination. Recombination connected TRBV4-1 to TRBJ1-3, with the D gene call left open. Read as DNA, the sequence is TGCGCCAGCAGCCCACGTGCAGGAGACACCATATATTTT. This translates into CASSPRAGDTIYF.